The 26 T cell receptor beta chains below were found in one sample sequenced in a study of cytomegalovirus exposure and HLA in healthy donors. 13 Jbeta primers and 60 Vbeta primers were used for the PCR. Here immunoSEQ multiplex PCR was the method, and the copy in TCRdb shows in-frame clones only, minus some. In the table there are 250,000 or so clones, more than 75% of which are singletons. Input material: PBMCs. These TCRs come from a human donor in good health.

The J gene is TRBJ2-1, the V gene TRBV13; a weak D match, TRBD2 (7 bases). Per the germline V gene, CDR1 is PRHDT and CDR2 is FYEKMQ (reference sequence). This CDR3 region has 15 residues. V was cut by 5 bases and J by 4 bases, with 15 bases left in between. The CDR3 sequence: CASSPRGGAYNEQFF. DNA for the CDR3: TGTGCCAGCAGCCCCCGAGGGGGGGCGTACAATGAGCAGTTCTTC.

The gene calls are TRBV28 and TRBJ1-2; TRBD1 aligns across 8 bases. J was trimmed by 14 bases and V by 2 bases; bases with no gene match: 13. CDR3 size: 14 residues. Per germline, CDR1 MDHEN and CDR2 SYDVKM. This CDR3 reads CASSLLSLQGAGTF. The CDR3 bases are TGTGCCAGCAGTTTACTGTCCCTCCAGGGGGCTGGGACCTTC.

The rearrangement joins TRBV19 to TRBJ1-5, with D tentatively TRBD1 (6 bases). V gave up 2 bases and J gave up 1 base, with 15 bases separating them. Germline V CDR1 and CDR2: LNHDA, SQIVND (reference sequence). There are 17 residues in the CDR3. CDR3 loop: CASSITGTHSSNQPQHF. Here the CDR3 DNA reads TGTGCCAGTAGTATAACAGGGACCCACTCAAGCAATCAGCCCCAGCATTTT.

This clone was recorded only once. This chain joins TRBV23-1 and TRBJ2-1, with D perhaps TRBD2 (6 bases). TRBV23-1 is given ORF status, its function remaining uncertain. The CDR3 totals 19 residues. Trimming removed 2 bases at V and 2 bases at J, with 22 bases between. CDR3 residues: CASSQLPGGEERAYNEQFF. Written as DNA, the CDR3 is TGCGCCAGCAGTCAACTACCCGGGGGAGAGGAACGGGCCTACAATGAGCAGTTCTTC.

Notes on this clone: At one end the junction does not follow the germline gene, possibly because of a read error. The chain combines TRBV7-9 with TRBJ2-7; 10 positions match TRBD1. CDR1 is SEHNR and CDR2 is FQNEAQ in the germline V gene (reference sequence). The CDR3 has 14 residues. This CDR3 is CSSSIQGQGYEQYF. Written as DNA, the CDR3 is TGTTCCAGCAGCATCCAGGGACAGGGGTACGAGCAGTACTTC.

CDR3 amino acids: CASSLGFTGTSGRAPETQYF. The CDR3 nucleotides are TGTGCCAGCAGTTTAGGCTTCACCGGGACTAGCGGGAGGGCTCCCGAGACCCAGTACTTC. The V call is TRBV28, the J call TRBJ2-5; 16 bases are shared with TRBD2. This CDR3 is built from 20 residues. V was clipped by 2 bases and J by 5 bases; unmatched bases: 14. Germline V lookup: CDR1 MDHEN, CDR2 SYDVKM.

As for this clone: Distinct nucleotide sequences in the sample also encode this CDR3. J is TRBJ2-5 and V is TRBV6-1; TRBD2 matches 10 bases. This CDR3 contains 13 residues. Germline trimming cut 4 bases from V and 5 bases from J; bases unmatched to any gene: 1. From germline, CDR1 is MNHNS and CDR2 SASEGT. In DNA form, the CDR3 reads TGTGCCAGCAGTGTTAGCGGGAGGGAGACCCAGTACTTC. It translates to CASSVSGRETQYF.

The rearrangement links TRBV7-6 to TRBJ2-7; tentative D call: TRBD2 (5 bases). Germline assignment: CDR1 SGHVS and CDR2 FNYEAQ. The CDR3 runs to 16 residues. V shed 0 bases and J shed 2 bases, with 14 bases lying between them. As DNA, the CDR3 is TGTGCCAGCAGCTTAGCGAAAGACGGGAACGCCTACGAGCAGTACTTC. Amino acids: CASSLAKDGNAYEQYF.

CDR3 amino acids: CASSVGTAQETQYF. The CDR3 nucleotides are TGTGCCAGCAGCGTCGGGACAGCCCAAGAGACCCAGTACTTC. The J gene is TRBJ2-5, the V gene TRBV7-9; 7 bases align to TRBD1. The CDR3 length is 14 residues. The ends lost 5 bases at V and 1 base at J; junction bases unmatched: 4. Germline V gene lookup returns CDR1 SEHNR and CDR2 FQNEAQ (reference sequence).

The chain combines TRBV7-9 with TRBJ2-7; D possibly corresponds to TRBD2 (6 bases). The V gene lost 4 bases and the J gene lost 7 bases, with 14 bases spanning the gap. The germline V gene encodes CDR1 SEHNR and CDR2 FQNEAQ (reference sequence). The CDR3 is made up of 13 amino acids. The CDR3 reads CASSYTWAGEQYF. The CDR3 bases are TGTGCCAGCAGCTACACCTGGGCGGGGGAGCAGTACTTC.

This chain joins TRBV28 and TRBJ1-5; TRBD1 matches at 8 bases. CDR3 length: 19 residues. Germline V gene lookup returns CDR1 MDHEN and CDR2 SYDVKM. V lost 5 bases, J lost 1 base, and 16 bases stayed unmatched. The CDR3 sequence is CASSRTGGTSIRSNQPQHF. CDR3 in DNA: TGTGCCAGCAGTCGTACAGGGGGGACTTCTATCAGGAGCAATCAGCCCCAGCATTTT.

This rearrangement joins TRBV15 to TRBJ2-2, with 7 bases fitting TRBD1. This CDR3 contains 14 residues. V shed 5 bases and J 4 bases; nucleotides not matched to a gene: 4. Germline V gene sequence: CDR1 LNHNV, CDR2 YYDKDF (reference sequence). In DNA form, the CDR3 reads TGTGCCACCAGCCGACAGGGTGGCACCGGGGAGCTGTTTTTT. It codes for CATSRQGGTGELFF.

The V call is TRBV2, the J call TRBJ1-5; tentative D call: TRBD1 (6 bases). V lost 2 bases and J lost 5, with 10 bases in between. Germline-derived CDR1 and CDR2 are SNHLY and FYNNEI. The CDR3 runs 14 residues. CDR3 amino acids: CASSENRVDQPQHF. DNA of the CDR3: TGTGCCAGCAGTGAAAACAGGGTTGATCAGCCCCAGCATTTT.

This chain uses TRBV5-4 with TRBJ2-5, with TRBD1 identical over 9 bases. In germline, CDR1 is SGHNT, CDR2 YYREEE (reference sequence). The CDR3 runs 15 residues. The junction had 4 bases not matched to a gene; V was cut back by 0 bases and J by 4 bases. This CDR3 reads CASSLEGQGRETQYF. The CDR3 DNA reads TGTGCCAGCAGCTTGGAGGGACAGGGAAGAGAGACCCAGTACTTC. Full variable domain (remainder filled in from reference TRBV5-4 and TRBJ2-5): ETGVTQSPTHLIKTRGQQVTLRCSSQSGHNTVSWYQQALGQGPQFIFQYYREEENGRGNFPPRFSGLQFPNYSSELNVNALELDDSALYLCASSLEGQGRETQYFGPGTRLLVL.

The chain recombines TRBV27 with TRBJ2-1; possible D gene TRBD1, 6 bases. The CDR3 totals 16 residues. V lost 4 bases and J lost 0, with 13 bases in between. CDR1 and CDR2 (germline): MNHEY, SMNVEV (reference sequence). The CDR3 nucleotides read TGTGCCAGCAGTTCCGACAGGATGGTCTCCTACAATGAGCAGTTCTTC. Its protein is CASSSDRMVSYNEQFF.

The CDR3 loop reads CASSFGGSEQFF. The CDR3, as DNA: TGTGCCAGCAGTTTTGGGGGGAGTGAGCAGTTCTTC. The V gene is TRBV27, the J gene TRBJ2-1, with D perhaps matching TRBD2 (6 bases). V was trimmed by 3 bases and J by 9 bases, leaving 9 bases between them. This CDR3 spans 12 amino acids. In germline, CDR1 is MNHEY, CDR2 SMNVEV (reference sequence).

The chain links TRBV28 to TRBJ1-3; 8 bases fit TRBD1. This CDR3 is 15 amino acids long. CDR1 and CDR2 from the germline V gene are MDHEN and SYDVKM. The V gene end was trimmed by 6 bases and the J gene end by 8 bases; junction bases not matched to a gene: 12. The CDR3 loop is CASSPVSGGRDTIYF. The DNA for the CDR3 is TGTGCCAGCAGCCCCGTGTCAGGGGGCAGGGACACCATATATTTT.

In nucleotides, the CDR3 is TGTGCCAGCTCACTCCAGGGGGCGTCTCTCTCTGGGGCCAACGTCCTGACTTTC. It encodes CASSLQGASLSGANVLTF. V usage is TRBV18 and J usage is TRBJ2-6, with 8 bases identical to TRBD1. Germline values: CDR1 KGHSH, CDR2 LQKENI. The CDR3 consists of 18 residues. V shed 4 bases and J 0 bases; nucleotides not matched to a gene: 8.

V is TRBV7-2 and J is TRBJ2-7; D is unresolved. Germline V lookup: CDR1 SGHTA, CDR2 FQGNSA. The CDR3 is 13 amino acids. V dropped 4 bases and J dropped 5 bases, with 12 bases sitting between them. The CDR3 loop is CASSSPQIHEQYF. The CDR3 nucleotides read TGTGCCAGCAGCTCCCCACAAATCCACGAGCAGTACTTC.

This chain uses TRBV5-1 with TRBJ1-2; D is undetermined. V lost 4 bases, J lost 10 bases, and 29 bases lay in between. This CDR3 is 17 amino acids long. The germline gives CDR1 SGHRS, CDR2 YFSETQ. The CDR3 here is CASSPGAVMGLTNDYTF. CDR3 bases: TGCGCCAGCAGCCCTGGTGCGGTGATGGGATTGACTAATGACTACACCTTC.

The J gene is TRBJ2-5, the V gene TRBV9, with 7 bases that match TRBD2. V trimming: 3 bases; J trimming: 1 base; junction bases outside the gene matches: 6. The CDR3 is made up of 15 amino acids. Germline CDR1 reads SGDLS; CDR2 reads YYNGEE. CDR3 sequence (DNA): TGTGCCAGCAGCGCCTTACTAGCGAGCCAAGAGACCCAGTACTTC. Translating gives CASSALLASQETQYF.

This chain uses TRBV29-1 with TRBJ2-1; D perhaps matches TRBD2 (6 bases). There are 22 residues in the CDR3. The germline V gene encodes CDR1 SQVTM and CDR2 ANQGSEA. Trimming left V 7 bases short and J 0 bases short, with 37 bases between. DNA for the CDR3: TGCAGCGACCCAAATGAGCCCGTGCCCTCGGGAGTACTAACGAGCTCCTACAATGAGCAGTTCTTC. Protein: CSDPNEPVPSGVLTSSYNEQFF.

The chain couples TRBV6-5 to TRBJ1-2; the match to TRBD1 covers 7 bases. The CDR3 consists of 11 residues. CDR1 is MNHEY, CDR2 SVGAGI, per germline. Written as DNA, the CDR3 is TGTGCGACCCAGGGGGATTATGGCTACACCTTC. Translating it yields CATQGDYGYTF.

Written as DNA, the CDR3 is TGTGCCTGGACCGAGTTTAGCCCCTACAATGAGCAGTTCTTC. Encoded protein: CAWTEFSPYNEQFF. The gene calls are TRBV30 and TRBJ2-1; D gene uncertain. The CDR3 loop spans 14 amino acids. Germline values: CDR1 GTSNPN, CDR2 SVGIG (reference sequence). The ends were cut back, 4 bases at V and 2 bases at J, with 12 bases in the middle.

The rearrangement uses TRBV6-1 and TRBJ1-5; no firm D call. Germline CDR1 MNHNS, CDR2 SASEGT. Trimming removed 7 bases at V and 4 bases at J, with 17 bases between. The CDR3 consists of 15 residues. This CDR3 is CASTLSAGTNQPQHF. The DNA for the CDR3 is TGTGCCAGCACCTTATCGGCAGGAACAAATCAGCCCCAGCATTTT.

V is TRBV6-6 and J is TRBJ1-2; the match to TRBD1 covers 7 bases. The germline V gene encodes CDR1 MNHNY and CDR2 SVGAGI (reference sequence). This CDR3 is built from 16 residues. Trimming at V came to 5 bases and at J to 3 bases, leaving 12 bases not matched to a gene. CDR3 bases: TGTGCCAGCAGTCACCCGGACAGGCCCCGGGACTATGGCTACACCTTC. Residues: CASSHPDRPRDYGYTF.